What follows describes a single T cell receptor beta chain. Its target is unknown. This record belongs to a study of shared clonotypes between healthy human individuals. Looking at the study overall: Per donor, CD8 memory used one plate, CD8 naive used two, CD4 memory used three and CD4 naive used three.

General study results and limits: Non-shared clonotypes showed lower generation probabilities than clonotypes common to all four donors. Blood alone was sampled, and tissue repertoires likely differ.

Each cell subset's genomic DNA was divided evenly among several immunoSEQ plates. Only in-frame clones appear in the TCRdb table, and some are missing; sequencing was by immunoSEQ multiplex PCR. The sample lists some 2.1 million clones; approximately 95% were seen once. The CDR3 sequence is 14 residues long. With 4 bases clipped from V and 1 base from J, the junction kept 0 bases outside the gene matches. Germline lookup yields CDR1 SEHNR and CDR2 FQNEAQ (reference sequence). The rearrangement uses TRBV7-9 and TRBJ2-7; 11 bases map to TRBD2. Sequencing input: naive CD4+ T cells sorted from blood. Subset noted: CD45RA+ positively selected. The origin of this receptor is a young man in good health. The CDR3 DNA is TGTGCCAGCAGCTGGACTAGCGGGTCCTACGAGCAGTACTTC. Its protein product is CASSWTSGSYEQYF.